This T cell receptor (beta chain) is from a study of T cell changes during pregnancy in multiple sclerosis. Data came from immunoSEQ multiplex PCR; TCRdb stores just in-frame clones and leaves some out. The sample contains 20,000 to 25,000 clones, approximately 92% of which appear only once. Trimming at V came to 0 bases and at J to 7 bases, leaving 1 base not matched to a gene. Per the germline V gene, CDR1 is SEHNR and CDR2 is FQNEAQ (reference sequence). This CDR3 is 13 amino acids long. The receptor comes from a female donor with multiple sclerosis, enrolled in a pregnancy study. The sample here was CD8+ T cells from peripheral blood mononuclear cells, taken in the third trimester of pregnancy. The chain uses TRBV7-9 and TRBJ2-7; TRBD2 matches 9 bases. CDR3 nucleotide sequence: TGTGCCAGCAGCTTAGCGCGGGGGGGTGAGCAGTACTTC. It specifies CASSLARGGEQYF.